This TCR beta chain was identified during a study of somatic mutations in cytotoxic T cells in rheumatoid arthritis. Whole-study results and caveats: With 60 or so patients examined, under ten had a largest CD8+ clone exceeding 20% of CD8+ cells.

Comment on this clone: The antigen remains unidentified.

CDR3 length: 14 residues. Trimming took 2 bases from V and 2 from J, leaving 9 bases between them. The V gene's germline CDR1 is MNHEY and CDR2 SVGAGI. Sequencing was performed with immunoSEQ multiplex PCR; in TCRdb, only in-frame clones are kept and a portion is missing. In the table there are more than 9,500 clones, roughly 87% of which are singletons. This sequence was found in a woman aged 55-70 years in good health. The sample taken for sequencing was CD8+ T cells sorted from blood. The rearrangement links TRBV6-5 to TRBJ1-2; TRBD1 is a possible D gene (6 bases). CDR3 region: CASSYAGGNYGYTF. Here the CDR3 DNA reads TGTGCCAGCAGTTACGCGGGGGGCAACTATGGCTACACCTTC.